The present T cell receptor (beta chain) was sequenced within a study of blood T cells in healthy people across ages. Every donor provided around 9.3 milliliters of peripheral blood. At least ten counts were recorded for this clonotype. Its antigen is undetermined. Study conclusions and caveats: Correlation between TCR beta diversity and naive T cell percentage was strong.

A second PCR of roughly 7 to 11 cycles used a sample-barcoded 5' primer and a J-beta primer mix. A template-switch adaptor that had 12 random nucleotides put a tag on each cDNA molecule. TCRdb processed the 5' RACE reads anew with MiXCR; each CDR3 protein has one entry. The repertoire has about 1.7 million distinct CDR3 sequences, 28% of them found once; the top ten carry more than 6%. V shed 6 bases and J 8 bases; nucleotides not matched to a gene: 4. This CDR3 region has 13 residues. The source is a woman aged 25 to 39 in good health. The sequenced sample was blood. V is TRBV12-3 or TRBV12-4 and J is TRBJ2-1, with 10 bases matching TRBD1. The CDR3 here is CASRGQGLYEQFF. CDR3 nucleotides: TGTGCCAGCAGGGGACAGGGGCTTTATGAGCAGTTCTTC.